These T cell receptor beta chains were read from a single sample in a study of cytomegalovirus exposure and HLA in healthy donors. Profiling relied on immunoSEQ multiplex PCR, and the TCRdb table lists in-frame clones only, not all of them. Of about 200,000 clones in the sample, just over 75% were seen once. Sequenced sample: PBMCs. The source of these receptors is a man aged 18 to 30 in good health and CMV-seronegative. Both conserved end residues are part of each CDR3. Each record gives: V gene, clone size, J gene, D gene, CDR3 protein, CDR3 DNA. A D gene is named only where the DNA matches it firmly. Clone size appears in some rows only: once, few, many, or a class for an expanded clone.

v_call: TRBV5-1
clone_size: few
j_call: TRBJ2-7
d_call: TRBD2
cdr3_aa: CASRSGGSSYEQYF
cdr3_nt: TGCGCCAGCAGGTCGGGGGGGAGCTCCTACGAGCAGTACTTC

v_call: TRBV28
clone_size: -
j_call: TRBJ1-4
d_call: -
cdr3_aa: CASSLGPLNEKLFF
cdr3_nt: TGTGCCAGCAGTTTAGGCCCTCTTAATGAAAAACTGTTTTTT

v_call: TRBV6-1
clone_size: -
j_call: TRBJ1-2
d_call: -
cdr3_aa: CASSEETSNYGYTF
cdr3_nt: TGTGCCAGCAGTGAAGAGACAAGTAACTATGGCTACACCTTC

v_call: TRBV6-1
clone_size: -
j_call: TRBJ1-2
d_call: TRBD1
cdr3_aa: CASSEADRGRLYGYTF
cdr3_nt: TGTGCCAGCAGTGAAGCAGACAGGGGGAGGCTCTATGGCTACACCTTC

v_call: TRBV18
clone_size: -
j_call: TRBJ2-1
d_call: TRBD1
cdr3_aa: CASSPQGAANNEQFF
cdr3_nt: TGTGCCAGCTCCCCGCAGGGGGCGGCCAACAATGAGCAGTTCTTC

v_call: TRBV7-9
clone_size: -
j_call: TRBJ1-1
d_call: TRBD1
cdr3_aa: CASSLWTGGATINTEAFF
cdr3_nt: TGTGCCAGCAGCTTGTGGACAGGGGGCGCCACTATAAACACTGAAGCTTTCTTT

v_call: TRBV27
clone_size: -
j_call: TRBJ1-1
d_call: -
cdr3_aa: CASSLMMQEEAFF
cdr3_nt: TGTGCCAGCAGTTTAATGATGCAGGAAGAAGCTTTCTTT

v_call: TRBV5-1
clone_size: -
j_call: TRBJ1-5
d_call: -
cdr3_aa: CASSSSGGNQPQHF
cdr3_nt: TGCGCCAGCAGCTCCTCAGGGGGCAATCAGCCCCAGCATTTT

v_call: TRBV11-1
clone_size: -
j_call: TRBJ1-2
d_call: -
cdr3_aa: CASSSLHSFPNYGYTF
cdr3_nt: TGTGCCAGCAGCTCTCTACACAGCTTCCCTAACTATGGCTACACCTTC

v_call: TRBV5-1
clone_size: -
j_call: TRBJ2-5
d_call: -
cdr3_aa: CASSYGEETQYF
cdr3_nt: TGCGCCAGCAGCTACGGGGAGGAGACCCAGTACTTC

v_call: TRBV4-2
clone_size: -
j_call: TRBJ1-1
d_call: TRBD1
cdr3_aa: CASSQTGATEAFF
cdr3_nt: TGTGCCAGCAGCCAGACAGGGGCCACTGAAGCTTTCTTT

v_call: TRBV6-5
clone_size: -
j_call: TRBJ2-7
d_call: -
cdr3_aa: CASKGDSYEQYF
cdr3_nt: TGTGCCAGCAAAGGGGACTCCTACGAGCAGTACTTC

v_call: TRBV7-9
clone_size: -
j_call: TRBJ1-1
d_call: -
cdr3_aa: CSSSLDEGITEAFF
cdr3_nt: TGTTCCAGCAGCTTAGACGAGGGAATCACTGAAGCTTTCTTT

v_call: TRBV11-1
clone_size: -
j_call: TRBJ1-1
d_call: -
cdr3_aa: CASSLVRSWASEAFF
cdr3_nt: TGTGCCAGCAGCTTAGTGAGATCATGGGCGTCTGAAGCTTTCTTT

v_call: TRBV10-3
clone_size: -
j_call: TRBJ2-7
d_call: TRBD2
cdr3_aa: CAISPGGGNYEQYF
cdr3_nt: TGTGCCATCAGCCCGGGGGGGGGCAACTACGAGCAGTACTTC

v_call: TRBV25-1
clone_size: -
j_call: TRBJ2-5
d_call: -
cdr3_aa: CASSEIGSAETQYF
cdr3_nt: TGTGCCAGCAGTGAAATAGGGAGCGCCGAGACCCAGTACTTC

v_call: TRBV7-2
clone_size: -
j_call: TRBJ2-3
d_call: TRBD2
cdr3_aa: CASSTASGFITDTQYF
cdr3_nt: TGTGCCAGCAGCACAGCTAGCGGGTTTATCACAGATACGCAGTATTTT

v_call: TRBV6-1
clone_size: once
j_call: TRBJ2-3
d_call: TRBD1
cdr3_aa: CASSRDRDTDTQYF
cdr3_nt: TGTGCCAGCAGCCGGGACAGGGACACAGATACGCAGTATTTT

v_call: TRBV28
clone_size: -
j_call: TRBJ2-7
d_call: TRBD1
cdr3_aa: CASSPGTGFSYEQYF
cdr3_nt: TGTGCCAGCAGCCCCGGGACAGGCTTCTCCTACGAGCAGTACTTC

v_call: TRBV7-8
clone_size: -
j_call: TRBJ1-2
d_call: -
cdr3_aa: CASSLDSGANYGYTF
cdr3_nt: TGTGCCAGCAGCTTAGACAGCGGAGCTAACTATGGCTACACCTTC

v_call: TRBV5-1
clone_size: -
j_call: TRBJ2-5
d_call: -
cdr3_aa: CASSLAGGLETQYF
cdr3_nt: TGCGCCAGCAGCTTGGCCGGAGGGCTTGAGACCCAGTACTTC